This entry lists 21 T cell receptor beta chains sequenced from one sample in a study of T cell responses to AZD1222 COVID-19 vaccine. TCRdb's copy holds only in-frame clones and misses some; the assay was immunoSEQ multiplex PCR. The repertoire holds roughly 120,000 clones, with approximately 89% as singletons. Sequenced here: peripheral blood, sampled on day 0 of AZD1222 vaccination. The receptor set was obtained from an adult in good health.

V usage is TRBV7-9 and J usage is TRBJ1-1; tentatively, D is TRBD1 (5 bases). CDR1 is SEHNR, CDR2 FQNEAQ, per germline (reference sequence). Trimming took off 3 bases at V and 4 bases at J, with 12 bases between the two ends. The CDR3 loop spans 14 amino acids. DNA of the CDR3: TGTGCCAGCAGCTTTACGGGGCTCAGCACTGAAGCTTTCTTT. Translation gives CASSFTGLSTEAFF.

The count of this clone is one. V gene TRBV27 combines with J gene TRBJ2-2; D is undetermined. Trimming removed 8 bases at V and 8 bases at J, with 12 bases between. CDR3 length equals 12 residues. Germline V gene sequence: CDR1 MNHEY, CDR2 SMNVEV (reference sequence). CDR3 in DNA: TGTGCCAGCTCCTTATTAGGGGGGGAGCTGTTTTTT. Its translation is CASSLLGGELFF.

V is TRBV7-9 and J is TRBJ2-1; no firm D call. Germline CDR1 is SEHNR and CDR2 is FQNEAQ (reference sequence). The CDR3 is made up of 15 amino acids. The germline V and J ends were trimmed by 0 bases and 0 bases, with 6 bases remaining between them. The CDR3 loop reads CASSLAGSSYNEQFF. The CDR3 DNA is TGTGCCAGCAGCTTAGCGGGCAGCTCCTACAATGAGCAGTTCTTC.

This clone occurred a few times. CDR3 sequence reads: CASGGTGRNTIYF. The DNA for the CDR3 is TGTGCCAGCGGGGGGACAGGGAGAAACACCATATATTTT. This sequence joins TRBV12-3 or TRBV12-4 and TRBJ1-3, with TRBD1 matching 9 bases. CDR3 length: 13 residues. V gave up 8 bases and J gave up 5 bases; unmatched junction bases: 4.

The CDR3 sequence: CATPTPGQLNEKLFF. CDR3 nucleotide sequence: TGTGCCACCCCTACGCCGGGACAGCTTAATGAAAAACTGTTTTTT. The rearrangement joins TRBV24-1 to TRBJ1-4, with TRBD1 identical over 7 bases. This CDR3 is built from 15 residues. Per the germline V gene, CDR1 is KGHDR and CDR2 is SFDVKD. J gave up 4 bases and V 9 bases, and 10 bases lay outside the gene matches.

V is TRBV19 and J is TRBJ1-1; D is unresolved. Germline values: CDR1 LNHDA, CDR2 SQIVND (reference sequence). The V and J ends lost 7 bases and 0 bases respectively, with 9 bases between them. The CDR3 sequence is 13 residues long. The CDR3 DNA is TGTGCCAGTACGGCAACAATGAACACTGAAGCTTTCTTT. It yields the protein CASTATMNTEAFF.

The chain links TRBV14 to TRBJ1-2; D is unclear. Deletions cut 0 bases from V and 5 bases from J, with 7 bases between. CDR1 SGHDN and CDR2 FVKESK come from the germline V gene. The CDR3 covers 13 residues. CDR3 coding DNA: TGTGCCAGCAGCCAAGATCTAGCTTATGGCTACACCTTC. Its translation: CASSQDLAYGYTF.

V is TRBV5-6 and J is TRBJ2-5; D ambiguous. The V end was cut by 2 bases, the J end by 3 bases, with 11 bases between. The germline V gene encodes CDR1 SGHDT and CDR2 YYEEEE. The CDR3 totals 14 residues. CDR3 sequence (DNA): TGTGCCAGCAGCTTTTTGTACACCGAAGAGACCCAGTACTTC. The encoded protein is CASSFLYTEETQYF.

This chain links TRBV18 with TRBJ1-1, with a weak D call TRBD1 (6 bases). The CDR3 loop spans 13 amino acids. Trimming left V 5 bases short and J 1 base short, with 8 bases between. Looked up from germline, CDR1 is KGHSH and CDR2 is LQKENI. Here the CDR3 reads CASSGDKNTEAFF. CDR3 DNA sequence: TGTGCCAGCTCAGGGGACAAGAACACTGAAGCTTTCTTT.

V is TRBV7-9 and J is TRBJ2-1, with 11 bases fitting TRBD2. The CDR3 is 16 residues long. J gave up 4 bases and V 2 bases, and 4 bases lay outside the gene matches. Looked up from germline, CDR1 is SEHNR and CDR2 is FQNEAQ (reference sequence). CDR3 DNA sequence: TGTGCCAGCAGCTTACCTATAGCGGGGGGGTACAATGAGCAGTTCTTC. It codes for CASSLPIAGGYNEQFF.

The rearrangement joins TRBV7-3 to TRBJ2-1, with 9 bases matching TRBD2. Germline V gene lookup returns CDR1 SGHTA and CDR2 FQGTGA. CDR3 length: 15 amino acids. V lost 4 bases, J lost 7 bases, and 8 bases stayed unmatched. CDR3 residues: CASSSPGLARNEQFF. The CDR3 nucleotides are TGTGCCAGCAGCTCGCCGGGACTAGCAAGGAATGAGCAGTTCTTC.

The chain combines TRBV9 with TRBJ1-6; D gene unclear. This CDR3 spans 16 amino acids. V lost 2 bases to trimming and J lost 0 bases, with 9 bases between them. CDR1 SGDLS and CDR2 YYNGEE come from the germline V gene. In nucleotides, the CDR3 is TGTGCCAGCAGCGTGGGCGGAAGCTCCTATAATTCACCCCTCCACTTT. Protein: CASSVGGSSYNSPLHF.

This sequence joins TRBV27 and TRBJ1-5; D not certain. The CDR3 is 13 amino acids. Trimming pared 4 bases from V and 2 bases from J, leaving 6 bases between. Germline V CDR1 and CDR2: MNHEY, SMNVEV (reference sequence). DNA of the CDR3: TGTGCCAGCAGTTCTGATCGCAATCAGCCCCAGCATTTT. Protein: CASSSDRNQPQHF.

This chain joins TRBV9 and TRBJ1-6; D is unresolved. The germline V and J ends were trimmed by 1 base and 7 bases, with 9 bases remaining between them. CDR1 and CDR2 (germline): SGDLS, YYNGEE. The CDR3 runs 14 residues. The CDR3 is CASSVWGANSPLHF. CDR3 nucleotides: TGTGCCAGCAGCGTATGGGGAGCGAATTCACCCCTCCACTTT.

This clone occurred once. The chain combines TRBV4-2 with TRBJ2-7; possibly TRBD2 for D (5 bases). V lost 0 bases to trimming and J lost 0 bases, with 15 bases between them. This CDR3 spans 17 amino acids. The germline CDR1 and CDR2 sequences are LGHNA and YNFKEQ. The CDR3 sequence is CASSQDGRTGPSYEQYF. The CDR3, as DNA: TGTGCCAGCAGCCAAGATGGACGGACTGGGCCCTCCTACGAGCAGTACTTC.

The CDR3 DNA follows: TGTGCCAGCAGTTCGCAAGAGACCCAGTACTTC. Translating gives CASSSQETQYF. The chain combines TRBV27 with TRBJ2-5; D gene uncertain. V lost 4 bases to trimming and J lost 2 bases, with 2 bases between them. The germline gives CDR1 MNHEY, CDR2 SMNVEV (reference sequence). This CDR3 contains 11 residues.

The CDR3, as DNA: TGTGCCAGCTCACCAGGGGACAGTGGCCTGCAGTATGGCTACACCTTC. The encoded protein is CASSPGDSGLQYGYTF. The rearrangement links TRBV18 to TRBJ1-2, with 7 bases matching TRBD1. Losses at the gene ends were 2 bases for V and 5 bases for J; bases not matched to a gene: 11. The germline V gene encodes CDR1 KGHSH and CDR2 LQKENI. The CDR3 is made up of 16 amino acids.

CDR3 region: CASSGLGRILHTF. In DNA, the CDR3 is TGTGCCAGCAGCGGCCTGGGACGAATTCTTCACACCTTC. This sequence joins TRBV5-6 and TRBJ1-2; D might be TRBD1 (5 bases). Trimming took 4 bases from V and 12 from J, leaving 19 bases between them. The CDR3 consists of 13 residues. The germline CDR1 and CDR2 sequences are SGHDT and YYEEEE. The full variable domain, with the rest looked up from reference TRBV5-6 and TRBJ1-2, is DAGVTQSPTHLIKTRGQQVTLRCSPKSGHDTVSWYQQALGQGPQFIFQYYEEEERQRGNFPDRFSGHQFPNYSSELNVNALLLGDSALYLCASSGLGRILHTFGSGTRLTVV.

The chain links TRBV27 to TRBJ2-7, with D tentatively TRBD2 (6 bases). Germline V lookup: CDR1 MNHEY, CDR2 SMNVEV (reference sequence). Trimming shortened V by 1 base and J by 0 bases, and 7 bases separated the two germline ends. This CDR3 has 14 amino acids. The CDR3 DNA follows: TGTGCCAGCAGTTTATTCGGGGGCTCCTACGAGCAGTACTTC. Its protein is CASSLFGGSYEQYF.

The chain uses TRBV7-9 and TRBJ1-2, with 7 bases lining up with TRBD1. The germline CDR1 and CDR2 sequences are SEHNR and FQNEAQ (reference sequence). This CDR3 region has 15 residues. With 10 bases clipped from V and 4 bases from J, the junction kept 15 bases outside the gene matches. CDR3 protein: CATRRGLQGFYGYTF. In DNA, the CDR3 is TGTGCCACCAGAAGAGGGCTACAGGGGTTCTATGGCTACACCTTC.

The CDR3 reads CATSEGDGNEKLFF. The CDR3 DNA reads as TGTGCCACCAGTGAGGGGGATGGGAACGAAAAACTGTTTTTT. The genes are TRBV24-1 and TRBJ1-4, with D tentatively TRBD1 (5 bases). Germline values: CDR1 KGHDR, CDR2 SFDVKD. CDR3 length: 14 amino acids. The germline V and J ends were trimmed by 4 bases and 8 bases, with 13 bases remaining between them.